The rows below give T cell receptor beta chains drawn from one sample of a study of blood T cells in healthy people across ages. Each CDR3 protein is one row after TCRdb ran MiXCR on the 5' RACE reads. This table has approximately 2,000,000 distinct CDR3 sequences, 39% appearing once. Sequences were obtained from blood. The receptors originated from a human donor in good health. Each CDR3 is given with its conserved first and last residue. Fields, in order: CDR3 protein, J gene, V gene.

CASSQGDEVEQYF TRBJ2-4 TRBV14
CASSSSPGHPERYF TRBJ2-5 TRBV5-1
CSASSRVWLDTQYF TRBJ2-3 TRBV20-1
CSPRDPNTGELFF TRBJ2-2 TRBV20-1
CASSFLRAGQVFGNSPLHF TRBJ1-6 TRBV27
CAISEQGADGYTF TRBJ1-2 TRBV10-3
CASSQNWEWNQPQHF TRBJ1-5 TRBV4-2
CASSSPPTDRDSYEQYF TRBJ2-7 TRBV7-6
CASSFNSKHYEQYF TRBJ2-7 TRBV7-3
CASSQDGTALGYTF TRBJ1-2 TRBV4-1
CASIEDGYTEAFF TRBJ1-1 TRBV7-2
CASSLDGEAFF TRBJ1-1 TRBV12-3/TRBV12-4
CASSYSIGQNYEQYF TRBJ2-7 TRBV6-6
CSVGTVLNTEAFF TRBJ1-1 TRBV29-1
CSARAAGSGGDYNEQFF TRBJ2-1 TRBV20-1
CASSQDRGTWGGTEAFF TRBJ1-1 TRBV14
CASSLTGGHSNEQFF TRBJ2-1 TRBV11-1
CAISETGQGDGYTF TRBJ1-2 TRBV10-3
CASSLGDGRDHTDTQYF TRBJ2-3 TRBV12-3/TRBV12-4
CARPAGFDEKLFF TRBJ1-4 TRBV5-1
CASGPGQAYGYTF TRBJ1-2 TRBV6-2/TRBV6-3
CASSFDSTSNEQFF TRBJ2-1 TRBV5-6
CASSYRTGLVVEQYF NA TRBV11-3
CASSQGLWGASYGYTF TRBJ1-2 TRBV4-3
CTSSAWGGRDYEQYF TRBJ2-7 TRBV5-1
CASRRLAGGLSRDEQFF TRBJ2-1 TRBV6-2/TRBV6-3
CASSLSAGRVYEQYF TRBJ2-7 TRBV7-3
CSARVVAGLYNEQFF TRBJ2-1 TRBV20-1
CASNLVGAIHEQYF NA TRBV7-2
CASSLEDRISYEQYF TRBJ2-7 TRBV28
CASSAGWRAYTF TRBJ1-2 TRBV9
CASSANDNEQFF TRBJ2-1 TRBV9
CASSQEGRQVQFF TRBJ2-1 TRBV7-3
CASSLDLRGTGTDTQYF TRBJ2-3 TRBV5-4
CASSPQPGPGYEKLFF TRBJ1-4 TRBV12-3/TRBV12-4
CASSLGTLTEQYF TRBJ2-4 TRBV12-3/TRBV12-4
CASRSGLHYEQYF NA TRBV7-9
CSALPTDTYGYTF TRBJ1-2 TRBV20-1
CASSLNNPPNEKLFF TRBJ1-4 TRBV7-8
CASSSSLSQMNTEAFF TRBJ1-1 TRBV27
CASSLYVGGYGYTF TRBJ1-2 TRBV12-3/TRBV12-4
CASGRRGQVNLQETQYF TRBJ2-5 TRBV5-1